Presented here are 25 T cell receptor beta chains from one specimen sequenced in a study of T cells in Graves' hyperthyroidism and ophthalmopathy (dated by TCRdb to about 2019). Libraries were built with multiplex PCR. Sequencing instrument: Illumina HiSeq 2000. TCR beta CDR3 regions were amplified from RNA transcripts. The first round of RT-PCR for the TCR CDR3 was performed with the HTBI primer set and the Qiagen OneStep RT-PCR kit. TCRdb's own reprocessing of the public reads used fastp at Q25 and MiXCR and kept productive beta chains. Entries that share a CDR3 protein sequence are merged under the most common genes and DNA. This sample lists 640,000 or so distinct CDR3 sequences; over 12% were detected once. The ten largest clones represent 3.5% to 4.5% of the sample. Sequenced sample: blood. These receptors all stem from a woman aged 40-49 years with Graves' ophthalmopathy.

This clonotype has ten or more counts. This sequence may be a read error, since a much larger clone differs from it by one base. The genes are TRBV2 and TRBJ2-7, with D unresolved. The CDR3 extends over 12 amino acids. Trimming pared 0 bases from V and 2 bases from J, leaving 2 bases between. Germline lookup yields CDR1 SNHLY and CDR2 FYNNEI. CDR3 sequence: CASSEATYEQYF. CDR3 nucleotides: TGTGCCAGCAGTGAAGCCACCTACGAGCAGTACTTC.

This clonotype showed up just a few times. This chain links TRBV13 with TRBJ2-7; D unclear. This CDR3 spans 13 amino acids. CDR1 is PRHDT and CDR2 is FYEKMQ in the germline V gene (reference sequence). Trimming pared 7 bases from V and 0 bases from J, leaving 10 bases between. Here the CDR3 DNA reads TGTGCCAGCACCCCCCGGACCTCCTACGAGCAGTACTTC. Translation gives CASTPRTSYEQYF.

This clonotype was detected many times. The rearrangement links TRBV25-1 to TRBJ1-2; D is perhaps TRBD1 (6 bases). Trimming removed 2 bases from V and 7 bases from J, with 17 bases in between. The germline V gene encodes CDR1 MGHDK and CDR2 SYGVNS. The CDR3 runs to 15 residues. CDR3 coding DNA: TGTGCCAGCAGTGAACTCTCAGGGGTGTCGAGTGGCTACACCTTC. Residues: CASSELSGVSSGYTF.

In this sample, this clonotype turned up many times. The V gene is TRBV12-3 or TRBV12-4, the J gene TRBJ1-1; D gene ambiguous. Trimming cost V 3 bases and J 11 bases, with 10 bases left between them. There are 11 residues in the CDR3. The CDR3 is CASSLGFGAFF. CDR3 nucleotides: TGTGCCAGCAGTTTGGGGTTTGGGGCTTTCTTT.

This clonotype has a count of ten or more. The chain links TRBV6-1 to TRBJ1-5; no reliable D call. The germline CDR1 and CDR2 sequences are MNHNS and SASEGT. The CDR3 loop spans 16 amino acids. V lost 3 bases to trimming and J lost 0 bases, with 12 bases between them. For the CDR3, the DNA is TGTGCCAGCAGTGACCGGGAGATGTATAGCAATCAGCCCCAGCATTTT. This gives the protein CASSDREMYSNQPQHF.

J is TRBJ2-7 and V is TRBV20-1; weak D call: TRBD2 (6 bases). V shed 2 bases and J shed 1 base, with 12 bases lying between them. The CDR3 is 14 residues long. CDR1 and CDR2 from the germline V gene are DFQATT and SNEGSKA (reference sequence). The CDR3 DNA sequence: TGCAGTGCTAGAAGCACTAGCCCTTCCTACGAGCAGTACTTC. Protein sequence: CSARSTSPSYEQYF.

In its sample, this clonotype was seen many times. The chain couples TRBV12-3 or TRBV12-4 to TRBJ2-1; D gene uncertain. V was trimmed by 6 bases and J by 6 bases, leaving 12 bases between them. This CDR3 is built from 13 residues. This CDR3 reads CASRATPLNEQFF. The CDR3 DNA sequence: TGTGCCAGCAGGGCAACTCCTCTCAATGAGCAGTTCTTC.

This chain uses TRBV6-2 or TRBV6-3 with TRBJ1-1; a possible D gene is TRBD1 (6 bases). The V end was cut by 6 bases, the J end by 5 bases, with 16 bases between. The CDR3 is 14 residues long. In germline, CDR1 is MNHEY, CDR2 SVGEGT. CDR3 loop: CASSKGTRGTEAFF. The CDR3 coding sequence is TGTGCCAGCAGCAAAGGGACAAGAGGGACTGAAGCTTTCTTT.

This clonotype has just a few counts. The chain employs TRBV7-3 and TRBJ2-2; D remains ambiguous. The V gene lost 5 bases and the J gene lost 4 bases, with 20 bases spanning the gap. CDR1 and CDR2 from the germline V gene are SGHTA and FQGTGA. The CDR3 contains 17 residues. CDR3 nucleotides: TGTGCCAGCAGCACAACCCCCGGGTGGAGCAGCACCGGGGAGCTGTTTTTT. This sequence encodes CASSTTPGWSSTGELFF.

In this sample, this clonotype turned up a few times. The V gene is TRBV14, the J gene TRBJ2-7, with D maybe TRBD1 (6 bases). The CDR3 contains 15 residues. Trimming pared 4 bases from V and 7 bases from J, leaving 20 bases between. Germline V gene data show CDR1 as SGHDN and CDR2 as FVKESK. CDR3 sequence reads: CASSPRQDGAREQYF. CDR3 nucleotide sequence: TGTGCCAGCAGCCCGAGACAGGACGGGGCGAGGGAGCAGTACTTC.

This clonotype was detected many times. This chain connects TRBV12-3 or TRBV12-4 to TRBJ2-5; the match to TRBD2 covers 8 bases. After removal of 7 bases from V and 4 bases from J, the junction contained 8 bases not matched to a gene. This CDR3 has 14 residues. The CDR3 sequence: CASTLAETGETQYF. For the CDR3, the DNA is TGTGCCAGCACACTAGCGGAAACCGGAGAGACCCAGTACTTC.

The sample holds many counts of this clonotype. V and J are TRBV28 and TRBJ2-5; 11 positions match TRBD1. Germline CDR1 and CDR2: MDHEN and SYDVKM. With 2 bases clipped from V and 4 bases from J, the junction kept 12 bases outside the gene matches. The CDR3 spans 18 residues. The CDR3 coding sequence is TGTGCCAGCAGTTTAATACACACCGGACAGGGGGCTGGAGAGACCCAGTACTTC. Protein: CASSLIHTGQGAGETQYF.

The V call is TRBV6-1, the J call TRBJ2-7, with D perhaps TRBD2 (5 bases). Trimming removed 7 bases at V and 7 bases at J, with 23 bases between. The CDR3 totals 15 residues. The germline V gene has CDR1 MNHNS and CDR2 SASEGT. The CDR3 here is CASIVVASRRLEQYF. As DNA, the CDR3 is TGTGCCAGCATCGTAGTGGCTAGCAGGAGGTTAGAGCAGTACTTC.

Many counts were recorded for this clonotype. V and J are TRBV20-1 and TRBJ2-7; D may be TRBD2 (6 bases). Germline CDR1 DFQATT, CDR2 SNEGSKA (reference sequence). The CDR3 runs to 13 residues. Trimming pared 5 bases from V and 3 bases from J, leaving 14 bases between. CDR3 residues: CSAVADGGYEQYF. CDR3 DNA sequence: TGCAGTGCTGTAGCGGACGGGGGCTACGAGCAGTACTTC.

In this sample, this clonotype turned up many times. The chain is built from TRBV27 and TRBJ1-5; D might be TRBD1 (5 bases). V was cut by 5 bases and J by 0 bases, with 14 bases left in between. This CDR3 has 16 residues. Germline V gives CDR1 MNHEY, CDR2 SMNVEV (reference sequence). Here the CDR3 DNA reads TGTGCCAGCAGTCAATACAGGTTGGATAGCAATCAGCCCCAGCATTTT. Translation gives CASSQYRLDSNQPQHF.

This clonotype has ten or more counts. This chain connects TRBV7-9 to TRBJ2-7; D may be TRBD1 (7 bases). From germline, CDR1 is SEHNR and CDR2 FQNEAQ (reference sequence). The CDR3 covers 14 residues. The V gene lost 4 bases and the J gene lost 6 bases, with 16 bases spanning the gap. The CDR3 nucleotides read TGTGCCAGCAGCTCGGAGGGACAGCGCCTCGAGCAGTACTTC. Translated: CASSSEGQRLEQYF.

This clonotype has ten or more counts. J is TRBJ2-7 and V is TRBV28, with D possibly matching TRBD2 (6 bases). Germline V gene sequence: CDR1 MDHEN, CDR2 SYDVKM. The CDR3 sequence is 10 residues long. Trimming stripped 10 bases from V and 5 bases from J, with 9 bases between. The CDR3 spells CAIGGNEQYF. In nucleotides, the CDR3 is TGTGCCATCGGGGGTAACGAGCAGTACTTC.

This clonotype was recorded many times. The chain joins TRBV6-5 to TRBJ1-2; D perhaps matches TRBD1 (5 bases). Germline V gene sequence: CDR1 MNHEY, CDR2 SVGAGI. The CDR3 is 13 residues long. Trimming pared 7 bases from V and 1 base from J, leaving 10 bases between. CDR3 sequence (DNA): TGTGCCAGCAAGGCGGGACTTAACTATGGCTACACCTTC. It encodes CASKAGLNYGYTF.

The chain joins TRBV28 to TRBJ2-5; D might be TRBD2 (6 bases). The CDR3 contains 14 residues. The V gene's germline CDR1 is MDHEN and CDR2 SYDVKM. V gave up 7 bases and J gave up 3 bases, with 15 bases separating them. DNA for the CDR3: TGTGCCAGCACCACTCAGGGCGGGAAAGAGACCCAGTACTTC. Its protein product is CASTTQGGKETQYF.

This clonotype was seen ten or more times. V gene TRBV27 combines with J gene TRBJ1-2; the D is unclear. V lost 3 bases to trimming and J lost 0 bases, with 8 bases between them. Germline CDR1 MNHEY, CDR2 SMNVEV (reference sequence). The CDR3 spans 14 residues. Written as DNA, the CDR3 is TGTGCCAGCAGTTTCTGGGAATCTAACTATGGCTACACCTTC. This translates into CASSFWESNYGYTF.

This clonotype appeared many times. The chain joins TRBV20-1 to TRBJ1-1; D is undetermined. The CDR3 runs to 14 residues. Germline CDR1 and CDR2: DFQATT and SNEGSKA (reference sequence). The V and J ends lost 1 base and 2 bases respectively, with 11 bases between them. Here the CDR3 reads CSARVRMVNTEAFF. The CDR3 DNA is TGCAGTGCTAGAGTACGTATGGTTAACACTGAAGCTTTCTTT.

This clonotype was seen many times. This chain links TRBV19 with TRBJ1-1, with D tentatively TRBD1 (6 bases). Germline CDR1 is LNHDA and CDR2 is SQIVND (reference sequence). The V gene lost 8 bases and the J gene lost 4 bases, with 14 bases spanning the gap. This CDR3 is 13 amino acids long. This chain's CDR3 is CASGQGWGTEAFF. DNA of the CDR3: TGTGCCAGTGGTCAGGGGTGGGGCACTGAAGCTTTCTTT.

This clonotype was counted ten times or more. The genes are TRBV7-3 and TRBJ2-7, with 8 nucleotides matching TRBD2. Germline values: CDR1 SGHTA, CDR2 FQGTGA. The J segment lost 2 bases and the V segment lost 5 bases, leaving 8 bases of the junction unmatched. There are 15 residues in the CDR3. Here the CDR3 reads CASSPRGGGTYEQYF. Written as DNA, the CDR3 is TGTGCCAGCAGCCCCCGGGGGGGAGGGACCTACGAGCAGTACTTC.

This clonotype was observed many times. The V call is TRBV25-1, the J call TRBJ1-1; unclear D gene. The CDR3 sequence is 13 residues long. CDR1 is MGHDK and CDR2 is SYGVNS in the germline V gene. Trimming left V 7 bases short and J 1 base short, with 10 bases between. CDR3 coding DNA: TGTGCCAGCAAAGAGGATCAGAACACTGAAGCTTTCTTT. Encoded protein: CASKEDQNTEAFF.

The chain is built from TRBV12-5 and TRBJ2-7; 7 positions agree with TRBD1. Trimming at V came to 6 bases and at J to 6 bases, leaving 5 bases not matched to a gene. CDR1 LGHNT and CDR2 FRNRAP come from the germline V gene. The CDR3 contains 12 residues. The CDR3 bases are TGTGCTAGTGGCCCGGACAGGTCCGAGCAGTACTTC. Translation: CASGPDRSEQYF.